Listed here is a single TCR beta chain. This CDR3 has 18 residues. CDR1 is MGHRA, CDR2 YSYEKL, per germline. The ends lost 1 base at V and 4 bases at J; junction bases unmatched: 13. This sample is part of a study of blood T cells in healthy people across ages. The use of a sample-barcoded 5' primer and a J-beta primer mix characterized a second PCR of roughly 6 to 11 cycles. TCRdb re-analysed the 5' RACE reads in MiXCR, keeping a single row per CDR3 protein. Among more than 1.4 million distinct CDR3 sequences listed, roughly 40% were seen once. The clonotype comes from a woman younger than 30 in good health. The chain recombines TRBV4-1 with TRBJ1-1, with 9 positions matching TRBD1. Input material: blood. The chain's CDR3 is CASSQGGLQGAGSTEAFF. Written as DNA, the CDR3 is TGCGCCAGCAGCCAAGGCGGCCTACAGGGGGCCGGGAGCACTGAAGCTTTCTTT.